The rows below give T cell receptor beta chains drawn from one sample of a study of blood T cell repertoires in COVID-19. Clones were sequenced by immunoSEQ multiplex PCR, and TCRdb holds only the in-frame ones, with some missing. This table holds roughly 67,000 clones, under 85% found once. Material for sequencing was peripheral blood. These receptors originate from a woman in her forties or fifties with active or convalescent COVID-19. The CDR3 runs from the conserved cysteine through the conserved F or W. D genes are given only for firm matches. The listing skips clone size in some rows; elsewhere it reads once, few, many or a size class.

d_gene	abundance	v_gene	j_gene	CDR3nt	CDR3aa
.	.	TRBV18	TRBJ1-2	TGTGCCAGCTCACCACCGCGGGCAGTTTGGGATGGCTACACCTTC	CASSPPRAVWDGYTF
TRBD1	.	TRBV10-3	TRBJ1-1	TGTGCCATCAGTGCAACGGACAGGGGACTGAACACTGAAGCTTTCTTT	CAISATDRGLNTEAFF
TRBD2	medium-sized	TRBV5-4	TRBJ2-1	TGTGCCAGCAGCTTGGGACTAGCGGGAGTCACGGCCTACAATGAGCAGTTCTTC	CASSLGLAGVTAYNEQFF
TRBD1	once	TRBV24-1	TRBJ2-5	TGTGCCACCAGTGATACGGGACAGGGGGCGGGGGAGACCCAGTACTTC	CATSDTGQGAGETQYF
TRBD1	.	TRBV24-1	TRBJ1-2	TGTGCCACCAGTCCGACAGGGCTATATGGCTACACCTTC	CATSPTGLYGYTF
TRBD2	few	TRBV2	TRBJ2-3	TGTGCCAGCAGAGGACTAGCGGGAATATCAGATACGCAGTATTTT	CASRGLAGISDTQYF
TRBD1	.	TRBV30	TRBJ1-1	TGTGCTGCCGGGACAGGGGCTGCGGAAGCTTTCTTT	CAAGTGAAEAFF
.	.	TRBV28	TRBJ1-1	TGTGCCAGCAGCCTGTGGGGGGGATACACTGAAGCTTTCTTT	CASSLWGGYTEAFF
TRBD1	.	TRBV6-2/TRBV6-3	TRBJ2-7	TGTGCCAGCAGCCATCAGGGGGCCTTCTACGAGCAGTACTTC	CASSHQGAFYEQYF
.	.	TRBV12-3/TRBV12-4	TRBJ2-7	TGTGCCAGCAAGAGGGGACTGGCCTACGAGCAGTACTTC	CASKRGLAYEQYF
TRBD1	.	TRBV11-2	TRBJ1-1	TGTGCCAGCAGCTATGGGACAGACACTGAAGCTTTCTTT	CASSYGTDTEAFF
TRBD2	.	TRBV12-5	TRBJ2-1	TGTGCTAGTGGTTTAAGTGGAGGGGGACTTCTAGCGGGAGGCTACAATGAGCAGTTCTTC	CASGLSGGGLLAGGYNEQFF
TRBD1	few	TRBV13	TRBJ1-2	TGTGCCAGCAGCGTTCGGACAGGCCATGGCTACACCTTC	CASSVRTGHGYTF
.	.	TRBV6-6	TRBJ1-4	TGTGCCAGCAGTTACGGAGGAAGGGAAAAACTGTTTTTT	CASSYGGREKLFF
.	once	TRBV29-1	TRBJ1-5	TGCAGCATCCGGGACAACTTCAATCAGCCCCAGCATTTT	CSIRDNFNQPQHF
.	.	TRBV7-9	TRBJ2-7	TGTGCCAGCTCGTGGCAGACCTACGAGCAGTACTTC	CASSWQTYEQYF
TRBD2	few	TRBV12-5	TRBJ2-2	TGTGCTAGTGGTTTGGCTTTCGGGGGACTAGCAGACACCGGGGAGCTGTTTTTT	CASGLAFGGLADTGELFF
.	few	TRBV5-4	TRBJ1-1	TGTGCCAGCACCCGGACACGCCGTGACACTGAAGCTTTCTTT	CASTRTRRDTEAFF
.	.	TRBV12-3/TRBV12-4	TRBJ2-1	TGTGCCAGCAGTAAAGGGACTCAGCAGTTCTTC	CASSKGTQQFF
.	.	TRBV11-2	TRBJ2-7	TGTGCCAGCAGCCGATCATGGGGGGCGGGGGCCTACGAGCAGTACTTC	CASSRSWGAGAYEQYF
TRBD1	.	TRBV4-3	TRBJ2-3	TGCGCCAGCAGCCAAGATTGGGACAGGGTTGATACGCAGTATTTT	CASSQDWDRVDTQYF
.	once	TRBV7-2	TRBJ1-2	TGTGCCAGCAGCTTAAACAGGCCGGGCTACACCTTC	CASSLNRPGYTF
.	.	TRBV14	TRBJ1-2	TGTGCCAGCAGCCCCCGAGAGGGTGGCTATGGCTACACCTTC	CASSPREGGYGYTF
TRBD2	.	TRBV29-1	TRBJ2-5	TGCAGCGTCGATGGGACTAGCGGGGACCAAGAGACCCAGTACTTC	CSVDGTSGDQETQYF
.	.	TRBV7-3	TRBJ2-5	TGTGCCAGCAGCCGGACTTATCAAGAGACCCAGTACTTC	CASSRTYQETQYF
TRBD1	once	TRBV6-5	TRBJ1-2	TGTGCCAGCAGGGCGCCAGGGGGCGTCTATGGCTACACCTTC	CASRAPGGVYGYTF
.	.	TRBV5-1	TRBJ2-1	TGCGCCAGCAGCTTGGGGACTGGAACCTACAATGAGCAGTTCTTC	CASSLGTGTYNEQFF
.	.	TRBV19	TRBJ1-4	TGTGCCAGTAGAGGGGAGGCAACTAATGAAAAACTGTTTTTT	CASRGEATNEKLFF
.	.	TRBV16	TRBJ1-6	TGTGCCAGCAGCCGCGGCAGGGGTAATTCACCCCTCCACTTT	CASSRGRGNSPLHF
.	.	TRBV2	TRBJ1-1	TGTGCCAGCAGTGAAGAACAGAACACTGAAGCTTTCTTT	CASSEEQNTEAFF
TRBD2	.	TRBV5-4	TRBJ2-2	TGTGCCAGCAGCTTCCCCGGGACTAGCGGGCTCAACACCGGGGAGCTGTTTTTT	CASSFPGTSGLNTGELFF
.	.	TRBV6-1	TRBJ1-1	TGTGCCAGCAGTGAAGCGCAGTCGAACACTGAAGCTTTCTTT	CASSEAQSNTEAFF
TRBD1	.	TRBV12-3/TRBV12-4	TRBJ1-2	TGTGCCAGCAGTCCACAGGGGAACTATGGCTACACCTTC	CASSPQGNYGYTF
.	.	TRBV9	TRBJ2-2	TGTGCCAGCAGCGGGCTGGGGGGGCCCGGGGAGCTGTTTTTT	CASSGLGGPGELFF
.	.	TRBV7-8	TRBJ1-1	TGTGCCAGCAGCTTAGTATCTGGCGACAGTGAAGCTTTCTTT	CASSLVSGDSEAFF
TRBD1	.	TRBV3-1/TRBV3-2	TRBJ1-2	TGTGCCAGCAGCGGACAGGGGGGCGGCTATGGCTACACCTTC	CASSGQGGGYGYTF
.	.	TRBV19	TRBJ1-4	TGTGCCAGTAGTATCCGTGAAAAACTGTTTTTT	CASSIREKLFF
TRBD1	.	TRBV6-1	TRBJ2-7	TGTGCCAGCAGTGGACAGGGGGCGGGACTCATTCCCTACGAGCAGTACTTC	CASSGQGAGLIPYEQYF
TRBD1	.	TRBV7-3	TRBJ1-2	TGTGCCAGCAGCTCGACAGGGGGGAGATATGGCTACACCTTC	CASSSTGGRYGYTF
.	once	TRBV30	TRBJ2-7	TGTGCCTGGAGTGTGGGGGACACCAGCTACGAGCAGTACTTC	CAWSVGDTSYEQYF
.	.	TRBV7-9	TRBJ2-7	TGTGCCAGCAGCTTAGGCGGAATCGGTACCGAGCAGTACTTC	CASSLGGIGTEQYF
TRBD1	.	TRBV27	TRBJ1-1	TGTGCCAGCAGTAACAGGGGGCCTACTGAAGCTTTCTTT	CASSNRGPTEAFF
.	.	TRBV28	TRBJ1-5	TGTGCCAGCAGTTCCAACAGGGAGGGGAGCAATCAGCCCCAGCATTTT	CASSSNREGSNQPQHF
.	.	TRBV6-5	TRBJ1-3	TGTGCCAGCTTAGCCGGAAACACCATATATTTT	CASLAGNTIYF
.	.	TRBV5-1	TRBJ1-1	TGCGCCAGCAGCTTGGTTTCAGGGGTCACTGAAGCTTTCTTT	CASSLVSGVTEAFF
.	.	TRBV7-2	TRBJ2-7	TGTGCCAGCAGCTTAGACCCGGGACTGCTCTACGAGCAGTACTTC	CASSLDPGLLYEQYF